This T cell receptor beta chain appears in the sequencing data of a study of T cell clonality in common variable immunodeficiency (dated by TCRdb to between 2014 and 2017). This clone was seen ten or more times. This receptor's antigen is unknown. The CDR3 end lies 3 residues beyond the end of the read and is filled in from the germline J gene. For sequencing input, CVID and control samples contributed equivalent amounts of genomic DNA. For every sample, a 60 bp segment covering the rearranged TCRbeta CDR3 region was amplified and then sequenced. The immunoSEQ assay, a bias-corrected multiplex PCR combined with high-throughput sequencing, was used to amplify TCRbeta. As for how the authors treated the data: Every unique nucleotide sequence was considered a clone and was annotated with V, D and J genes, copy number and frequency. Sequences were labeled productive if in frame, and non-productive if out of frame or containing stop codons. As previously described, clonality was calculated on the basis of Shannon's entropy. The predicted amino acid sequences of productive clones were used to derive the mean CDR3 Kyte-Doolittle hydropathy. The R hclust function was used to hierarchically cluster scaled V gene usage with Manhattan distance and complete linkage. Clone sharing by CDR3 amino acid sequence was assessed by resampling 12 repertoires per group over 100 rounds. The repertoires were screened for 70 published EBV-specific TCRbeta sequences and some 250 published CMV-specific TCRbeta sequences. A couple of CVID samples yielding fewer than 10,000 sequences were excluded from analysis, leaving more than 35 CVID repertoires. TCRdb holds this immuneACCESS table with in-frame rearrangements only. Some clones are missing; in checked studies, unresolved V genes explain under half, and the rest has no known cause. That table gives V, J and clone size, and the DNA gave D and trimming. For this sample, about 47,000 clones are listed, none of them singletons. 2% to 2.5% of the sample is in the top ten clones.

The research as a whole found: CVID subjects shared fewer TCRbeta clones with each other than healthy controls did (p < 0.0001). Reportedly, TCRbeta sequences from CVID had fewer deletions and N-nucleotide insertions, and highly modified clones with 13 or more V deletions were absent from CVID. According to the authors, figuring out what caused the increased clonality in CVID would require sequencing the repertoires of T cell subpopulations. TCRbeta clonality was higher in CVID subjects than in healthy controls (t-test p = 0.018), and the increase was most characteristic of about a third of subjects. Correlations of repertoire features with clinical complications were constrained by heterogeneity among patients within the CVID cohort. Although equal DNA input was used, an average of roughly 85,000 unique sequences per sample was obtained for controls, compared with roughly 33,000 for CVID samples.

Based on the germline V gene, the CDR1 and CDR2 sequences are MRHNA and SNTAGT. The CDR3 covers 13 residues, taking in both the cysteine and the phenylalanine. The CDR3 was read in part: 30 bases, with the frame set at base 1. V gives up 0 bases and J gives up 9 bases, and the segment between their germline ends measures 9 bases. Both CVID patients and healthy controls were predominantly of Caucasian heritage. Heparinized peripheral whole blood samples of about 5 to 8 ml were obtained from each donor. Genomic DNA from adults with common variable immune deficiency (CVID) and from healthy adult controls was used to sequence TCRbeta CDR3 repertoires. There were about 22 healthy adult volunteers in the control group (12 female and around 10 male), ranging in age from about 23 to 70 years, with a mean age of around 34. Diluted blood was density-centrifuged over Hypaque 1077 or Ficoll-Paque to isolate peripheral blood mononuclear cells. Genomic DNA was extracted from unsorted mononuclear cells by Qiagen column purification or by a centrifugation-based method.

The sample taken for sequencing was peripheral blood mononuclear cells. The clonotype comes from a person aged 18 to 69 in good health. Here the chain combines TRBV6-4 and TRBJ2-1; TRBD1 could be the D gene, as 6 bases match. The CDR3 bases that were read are TGTGCCAGCAGTGACTCGGGGGCGGGTGAG. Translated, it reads CASSDSGAGE. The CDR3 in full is CASSDSGAGEQFF.